A single sample is the source of the 32 T cell receptor beta chains below, sequenced in a study of T cell responses to AZD1222 COVID-19 vaccine (dated by TCRdb to 2020 to 2023). Receptors were amplified or captured by the immunoSEQ multiplex PCR assay. As stored in TCRdb, this immuneACCESS dataset retains in-frame rearrangements with V and J assigned. A fraction of the clones does not appear; measured against another copy, unresolved V genes explain less than half of the discrepancy, and the remainder lacks a known reason. Here the sample has 180,000 or so clones; 85% to 95% occur a single time. The ten top clones hold about 0.6% of the sample. Per the publication, the time point label means: baseline before first vaccination. The specimen was peripheral blood, collected on day 0 of AZD1222 vaccination. These receptors all stem from an adult in good health.

About this clone: Other DNA sequences from this sample encode an identical CDR3 as well. V gene TRBV5-1 combines with J gene TRBJ2-1; D gene uncertain. CDR3 length: 11 amino acids. With 0 bases removed from V and 7 bases from J, the gap between germline ends came to 2 bases. From germline, CDR1 is SGHRS and CDR2 YFSETQ. CDR3 protein: CASSLDNEQFF. DNA of the CDR3: TGCGCCAGCAGCTTGGATAATGAGCAGTTCTTC.

V usage is TRBV5-1 and J usage is TRBJ1-2; perhaps TRBD1 as D (5 bases). Germline CDR1 reads SGHRS; CDR2 reads YFSETQ. Trimming removed 0 bases from V and 7 bases from J, with 10 bases in between. The CDR3 is made up of 13 amino acids. CDR3 DNA: TGCGCCAGCAGCTTGGCAGGGACGCGTGGCTACACCTTC. It translates to CASSLAGTRGYTF.

This chain joins TRBV6-2 or TRBV6-3 and TRBJ1-2; tentatively, D is TRBD1 (5 bases). From germline, CDR1 is MNHEY and CDR2 SVGEGT. The CDR3 spans 13 residues. V lost 5 bases, J lost 9 bases, and 16 bases lay in between. CDR3 loop: CASSTEWGGSYTF. The CDR3 nucleotides are TGTGCCAGCAGTACAGAATGGGGGGGTAGCTACACCTTC.

This chain connects TRBV7-8 to TRBJ1-3, with TRBD1 matching 7 bases. The V gene's germline CDR1 is SGHVS and CDR2 FQNEAQ. The V and J ends lost 5 bases and 0 bases, in that order; junction bases with no gene match: 7. The CDR3 runs to 16 residues. Here the CDR3 reads CASSQGGQTSGNTIYF. Here the CDR3 DNA reads TGTGCCAGCAGCCAAGGGGGACAGACCTCTGGAAACACCATATATTTT.

The gene calls are TRBV20-1 and TRBJ2-2; possibly TRBD2 for D (6 bases). CDR1 and CDR2 (germline): DFQATT, SNEGSKA (reference sequence). The CDR3 spans 14 residues. V was shortened by 3 bases and J by 8 bases, with 16 bases between the two germline ends. CDR3 nucleotide sequence: TGCAGTGCTAGTGCGGGACTCCCAAGGGGGGAGCTGTTTTTT. Protein: CSASAGLPRGELFF.

The CDR3 reads CASSLSNGGRKTQYF. The DNA of the CDR3 is TGTGCCAGCAGCCTCTCCAACGGGGGCAGAAAGACCCAGTACTTC. The V gene is TRBV6-5, the J gene TRBJ2-5; D possibly uses TRBD1 or TRBD2 (6 bases each). CDR3 length: 15 residues. Germline V CDR1 and CDR2: MNHEY, SVGAGI. V shed 6 bases and J shed 6 bases, with 20 bases lying between them.

This chain joins TRBV2 and TRBJ2-5; D uncertain. CDR1 is SNHLY, CDR2 FYNNEI, per germline. The CDR3 is made up of 15 amino acids. Deletions cut 5 bases from V and 1 base from J, with 14 bases between. CDR3 region: CASSPDSGPQETQYF. The CDR3 region has the DNA TGTGCCAGCAGTCCCGACTCCGGGCCCCAAGAGACCCAGTACTTC.

The chain links TRBV9 to TRBJ1-3, with 10 nucleotides matching TRBD1. Germline CDR1 SGDLS, CDR2 YYNGEE. J lost 2 bases, V lost 0 bases, and 2 bases had no gene match. CDR3 size: 16 residues. CDR3 residues: CASSVAGQGAGNTIYF. CDR3 in DNA: TGTGCCAGCAGCGTAGCCGGACAGGGGGCTGGAAACACCATATATTTT. The variable domain in full, completed from reference TRBV9 and TRBJ1-3, reads DSGVTQTPKHLITATGQRVTLRCSPRSGDLSVYWYQQSLDQGLQFLIQYYNGEERAKGNILERFSAQQFPDLHSELNLSSLELGDSALYFCASSVAGQGAGNTIYFGEGSWLTVV.

The V call is TRBV10-2, the J call TRBJ2-3, with no clear D. Trimming cost V 8 bases and J 4 bases, with 13 bases left between them. This CDR3 has 13 amino acids. Looked up from germline, CDR1 is WSHSY and CDR2 is SAAADI. CDR3 region: CASSGFISDTQYF. CDR3 DNA: TGCGCCAGCTCCGGGTTCATCTCAGATACGCAGTATTTT.

The V gene is TRBV6-5, the J gene TRBJ2-1, with a weak D call TRBD1 (5 bases). CDR1 is MNHEY, CDR2 SVGAGI, per germline. The germline V and J ends were trimmed by 4 bases and 8 bases, with 15 bases remaining between them. The CDR3 totals 14 residues. Here the CDR3 reads CASSWKGLGDEQFF. In DNA, the CDR3 is TGTGCCAGCAGTTGGAAGGGGTTAGGTGATGAGCAGTTCTTC.

This chain connects TRBV5-1 to TRBJ1-1, with a tentative D call TRBD1 (5 bases). The CDR3 is made up of 13 amino acids. Germline loops: CDR1 SGHRS, CDR2 YFSETQ. V gave up 6 bases and J gave up 5 bases, with 14 bases separating them. The CDR3 DNA is TGCGCCAGCAAGTTGGGCGGGGGGACTGAAGCTTTCTTT. It codes for CASKLGGGTEAFF.

The chain combines TRBV10-2 with TRBJ2-7, with 9 nucleotides matching TRBD2. The ends lost 8 bases at V and 3 bases at J; junction bases unmatched: 11. The length of the CDR3 is 15 residues. Germline V gene lookup returns CDR1 WSHSY and CDR2 SAAADI. The CDR3 region is CASERPSGTSYEQYF. As DNA, the CDR3 is TGCGCCAGCGAACGTCCTAGCGGGACAAGCTACGAGCAGTACTTC.

This rearrangement joins TRBV7-2 to TRBJ2-5, with 10 bases identical to TRBD2. V shed 2 bases, J shed 3 bases, and the junction held 9 bases outside the gene matches. Germline V gene lookup returns CDR1 SGHTA and CDR2 FQGNSA. The CDR3 length is 17 residues. CDR3 in DNA: TGTGCCAGCAGCTTACCTCGGGGACTAGCGCGAAAAGAGACCCAGTACTTC. Translating it yields CASSLPRGLARKETQYF. The whole variable domain, filled in from reference TRBV7-2 and TRBJ2-5, reads GAGVSQSPSNKVTEKGKDVELRCDPISGHTALYWYRQSLGQGLEFLIYFQGNSAPDKSGLPSDRFSAERTGGSVSTLTIQRTQQEDSAVYLCASSLPRGLARKETQYFGPGTRLLVL.

The chain is built from TRBV27 and TRBJ2-1, with 8 bases fitting TRBD2. V lost 3 bases and J lost 2; bases outside the gene matches: 0. The CDR3 covers 14 residues. Germline CDR1 MNHEY, CDR2 SMNVEV (reference sequence). CDR3 sequence (DNA): TGTGCCAGCAGTTTGGGACTAGCCTACAATGAGCAGTTCTTC. This sequence encodes CASSLGLAYNEQFF.

The gene calls are TRBV6-5 and TRBJ1-1, with D possibly being TRBD1 (6 bases). Germline V gene sequence: CDR1 MNHEY, CDR2 SVGAGI. V dropped 7 bases and J dropped 14 bases, with 20 bases sitting between them. This CDR3 is 12 amino acids long. CDR3 protein: CASNRWAGELFF. The CDR3 nucleotides read TGTGCCAGCAATCGCTGGGCAGGGGAATTGTTCTTT.

The chain is built from TRBV10-3 and TRBJ2-7; D remains unclear. This CDR3 has 18 amino acids. V dropped 5 bases and J dropped 1 base, with 24 bases sitting between them. Per germline, CDR1 ENHRY and CDR2 SYGVKD. CDR3 DNA: TGTGCCATCAGTTCAACCGTAGTTGCATACTCGAAATCCTACGAGCAGTACTTC. It yields the protein CAISSTVVAYSKSYEQYF.

The CDR3 DNA reads TGCGCCAGCAGCTTGGCGGGACAGAGCACAGATACGCAGTATTTT. Protein product: CASSLAGQSTDTQYF. This chain uses TRBV5-1 with TRBJ2-3, with 7 bases fitting TRBD1. CDR3 size: 15 residues. The germline V gene has CDR1 SGHRS and CDR2 YFSETQ. The trim removed 0 bases at V and 0 bases at J, leaving 1 base unmatched.

The rearrangement links TRBV4-1 to TRBJ2-1; 10 bases match TRBD2. The V gene's germline CDR1 is MGHRA and CDR2 YSYEKL. The CDR3 has 15 residues. Trimming cost V 3 bases and J 8 bases; bases outside gene matches: 7. CDR3 region: CASSHPGTSDDEQFF. The CDR3, as DNA: TGCGCCAGCAGCCATCCCGGGACTAGCGACGATGAGCAGTTCTTC.

This chain joins TRBV24-1 and TRBJ2-3, with 7 bases identical to TRBD2. Germline CDR1 is KGHDR and CDR2 is SFDVKD. V lost 4 bases and J lost 1; bases outside the gene matches: 10. CDR3 length: 17 residues. The chain's CDR3 is CATSESTGLEGTDTQYF. The CDR3 bases are TGTGCCACCAGTGAATCGACCGGACTAGAGGGCACAGATACGCAGTATTTT.

The gene calls are TRBV2 and TRBJ1-3; D not resolved. The V end was cut by 6 bases, the J end by 0 bases, with 6 bases between. The CDR3 covers 13 residues. CDR1 is SNHLY and CDR2 is FYNNEI in the germline V gene. This CDR3 reads CASRLASGNTIYF. The CDR3 DNA is TGTGCCAGCAGACTCGCCTCTGGAAACACCATATATTTT.

The chain couples TRBV28 to TRBJ1-5, with D possibly being TRBD1 (5 bases). The CDR3 is 14 amino acids. CDR1 and CDR2 (germline): MDHEN, SYDVKM. Deletions cut 1 base from V and 7 bases from J, with 11 bases between. CDR3 sequence reads: CASSLFGAGQPQHF. As DNA, the CDR3 is TGTGCCAGCAGTTTATTTGGGGCCGGACAGCCCCAGCATTTT.

The chain couples TRBV6-6 to TRBJ1-5; TRBD1 might be the D (5 bases). Germline CDR1 is MNHNY and CDR2 is SVGAGI (reference sequence). CDR3 length equals 15 residues. The ends were cut back, 5 bases at V and 4 bases at J, with 15 bases in the middle. In DNA, the CDR3 is TGTGCCAGCAGTCCGACGGGGGGAAATAATCAGCCCCAGCATTTT. Translation: CASSPTGGNNQPQHF.

V and J are TRBV27 and TRBJ2-1, with unresolved D. V was clipped by 5 bases and J by 7 bases, with 18 bases between them. Germline V gene sequence: CDR1 MNHEY, CDR2 SMNVEV (reference sequence). This CDR3 is 15 amino acids long. The CDR3, as DNA: TGTGCCAGCAGTGGCCCCAGTCTACTTGGGAATGAGCAGTTCTTC. Translating it yields CASSGPSLLGNEQFF.

The chain carries TRBV5-4 and TRBJ1-2; 7 bases fit TRBD1. The CDR3 runs to 15 residues. CDR1 SGHNT and CDR2 YYREEE come from the germline V gene (reference sequence). The V and J ends lost 4 bases and 9 bases, in that order; junction bases with no gene match: 15. The CDR3 bases are TGTGCCAGCAGCCCCTCCCAGGGGGGGCCTATTAGCTACACCTTC. The encoded protein is CASSPSQGGPISYTF.

This chain connects TRBV18 to TRBJ2-4; 7 bases are shared with TRBD1. The length of the CDR3 is 15 residues. The germline V gene has CDR1 KGHSH and CDR2 LQKENI. J lost 2 bases, V lost 4 bases, and 5 bases had no gene match. CDR3 DNA sequence: TGTGCCAGCTCACGGGACAGCACATCCAAAAACATTCAGTACTTC. The encoded protein is CASSRDSTSKNIQYF.

This chain uses TRBV5-6 with TRBJ2-7; D is possibly TRBD2 (5 bases). Trimming shortened V by 0 bases and J by 2 bases, and 12 bases separated the two germline ends. Germline V lookup: CDR1 SGHDT, CDR2 YYEEEE. This CDR3 contains 15 residues. This CDR3 reads CASSLGGWRPYEQYF. The CDR3 DNA reads as TGTGCCAGCAGCTTGGGAGGGTGGAGACCCTACGAGCAGTACTTC.

This chain links TRBV6-5 with TRBJ2-2, with D possibly being TRBD1 (5 bases). V was pared by 6 bases and J by 4 bases, with 15 bases between. CDR1 and CDR2 from the germline V gene are MNHEY and SVGAGI. There are 15 residues in the CDR3. The DNA of the CDR3 is TGTGCCAGCAGACTGGACATAACCCGCACCGGGGAGCTGTTTTTT. Protein sequence: CASRLDITRTGELFF.

The rearrangement uses TRBV27 and TRBJ1-6; weak D call: TRBD1 (6 bases). The CDR3 has 13 residues. Germline V gives CDR1 MNHEY, CDR2 SMNVEV (reference sequence). The V gene lost 5 bases and the J gene lost 9 bases, with 11 bases spanning the gap. The CDR3 protein is CASSGRGSSPLHF. In nucleotides, the CDR3 is TGTGCCAGCAGTGGGAGGGGGAGTTCACCCCTCCACTTT.

The chain couples TRBV5-1 to TRBJ1-3; D remains ambiguous. The V gene's germline CDR1 is SGHRS and CDR2 YFSETQ. Trimming removed 7 bases from V and 0 bases from J, with 5 bases in between. The CDR3 is 12 residues long. The CDR3: CASGDSGNTIYF. The CDR3 DNA reads TGCGCCAGCGGAGACTCTGGAAACACCATATATTTT.

The chain employs TRBV27 and TRBJ1-6; 7 bases agree with TRBD1. This CDR3 contains 13 residues. Losses at the gene ends were 6 bases for V and 9 bases for J; bases not matched to a gene: 5. Germline V gene sequence: CDR1 MNHEY, CDR2 SMNVEV (reference sequence). As DNA, the CDR3 is TGTGCCAGCAGGCCGGCAGGGGGTTCACCCCTCCACTTT. Its protein is CASRPAGGSPLHF.

The gene calls are TRBV11-1 and TRBJ2-1, with D possibly TRBD2 on 6 matching bases. V was pared by 5 bases and J by 2 bases, with 13 bases between. CDR1 is SGHAT and CDR2 is FQDESV in the germline V gene (reference sequence). This CDR3 is built from 15 residues. In DNA form, the CDR3 reads TGTGCCAGCAGCCTCCGTAGCGGAGCCTACAATGAGCAGTTCTTC. Encoded protein: CASSLRSGAYNEQFF.

The chain combines TRBV12-3 or TRBV12-4 with TRBJ1-1; TRBD1 might be the D (5 bases). Trimming stripped 5 bases from V and 11 bases from J, with 18 bases between. The CDR3 sequence is 13 residues long. CDR3 DNA sequence: TGTGCCAGCAGTCCGCGGGGCTCCGGGGGGGCTTTCTTT. Encoded protein: CASSPRGSGGAFF.